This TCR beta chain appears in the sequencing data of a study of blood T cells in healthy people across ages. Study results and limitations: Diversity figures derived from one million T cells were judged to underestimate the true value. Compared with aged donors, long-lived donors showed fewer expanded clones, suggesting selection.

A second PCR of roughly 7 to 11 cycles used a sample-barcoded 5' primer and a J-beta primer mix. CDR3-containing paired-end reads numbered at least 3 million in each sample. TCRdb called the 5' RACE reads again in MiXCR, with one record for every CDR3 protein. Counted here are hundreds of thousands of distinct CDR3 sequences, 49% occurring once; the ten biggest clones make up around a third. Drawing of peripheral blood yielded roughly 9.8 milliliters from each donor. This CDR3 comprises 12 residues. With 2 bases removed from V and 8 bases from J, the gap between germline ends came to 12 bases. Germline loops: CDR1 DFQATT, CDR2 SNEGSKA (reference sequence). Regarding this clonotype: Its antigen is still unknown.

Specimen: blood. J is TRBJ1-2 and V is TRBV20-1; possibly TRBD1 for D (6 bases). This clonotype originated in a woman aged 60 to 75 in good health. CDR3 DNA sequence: TGCAGTGCTAGATCGGGCCAGGGGGGCTACACCTTC. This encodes CSARSGQGGYTF.